The 19 T cell receptor beta chains presented below share a single source sample, sequenced in a study of T-cell memory formation after mild COVID-19. TCRdb re-derived calls from the 5' RACE reads in MiXCR, one entry per CDR3 protein. The sample lists fewer than 350,000 distinct CDR3 sequences; approximately 15% were seen once. The sequenced sample consisted of PBMCs or a T cell subset sorted from them (not recorded which). Receptors originate from a man between 18 and 29 years old who had mild COVID-19 (a few samples of this study predate the infection). Cell type and time point are not known.

V is TRBV7-2 and J is TRBJ1-2, with D tentatively TRBD1 (5 bases). The CDR3 covers 12 residues. V was cut by 3 bases and J by 8 bases, with 10 bases left in between. The germline CDR1 and CDR2 sequences are SGHTA and FQGNSA. This CDR3 is CASSFRDGGYTF. Here the CDR3 DNA reads TGTGCCAGCAGCTTTCGGGACGGAGGCTACACCTTC. The variable domain in full, with the rest retrieved from reference TRBV7-2 and TRBJ1-2, is GAGVSQSPSNKVTEKGKDVELRCDPISGHTALYWYRQSLGQGLEFLIYFQGNSAPDKSGLPSDRFSAERTGGSVSTLTIQRTQQEDSAVYLCASSFRDGGYTFGSGTRLTVV.

CDR3 in DNA: TGTGCCAGCAGTTACTTCCCCCCGGGACAGATTTACAATCAGCCCCAGCATTTT. Its protein is CASSYFPPGQIYNQPQHF. The chain uses TRBV6-5 and TRBJ1-5, with TRBD1 matching over 7 bases. CDR1 and CDR2 from the germline V gene are MNHEY and SVGAGI. V was clipped by 1 base and J by 3 bases; unmatched bases: 12. This CDR3 comprises 18 residues.

This clonotype has more than one count but fewer than ten. The chain recombines TRBV6-1 with TRBJ1-2, with D uncertain. V lost 5 bases and J lost 8, with 15 bases in between. Germline V gene data show CDR1 as MNHNS and CDR2 as SASEGT. There are 13 residues in the CDR3. The CDR3 DNA sequence: TGTGCCAGCAGTAAGGGAGCCGCCGGGGGCTACACCTTC. Its translation is CASSKGAAGGYTF.

The CDR3 DNA reads TGTGCCAGCATTCGAGCGGCCTTCGGGGAGACCCAGTACTTC. As protein: CASIRAAFGETQYF. The chain recombines TRBV5-6 with TRBJ2-5; TRBD2 is a possible D gene (5 bases). The CDR3 is 14 residues long. With 6 bases removed from V and 5 bases from J, the gap between germline ends came to 17 bases. Germline V gene data show CDR1 as SGHDT and CDR2 as YYEEEE.

This clonotype has more than one count but fewer than ten. The genes are TRBV29-1 and TRBJ2-5, with D possibly matching TRBD1 (6 bases). Germline V gene sequence: CDR1 SQVTM, CDR2 ANQGSEA. This CDR3 has 13 amino acids. V lost 7 bases and J lost 5, with 17 bases in between. For the CDR3, the DNA is TGCAGCGCCCCGAGCAGGGGACGGGAGACCCAGTACTTC. Translating it yields CSAPSRGRETQYF.

The V call is TRBV28, the J call TRBJ2-2; D is perhaps TRBD1 (6 bases). CDR3 size: 15 residues. Trimming took 10 bases from V and 4 from J, leaving 19 bases between them. The germline CDR1 and CDR2 sequences are MDHEN and SYDVKM. CDR3 coding DNA: TGTGCCATCCAAAAACCAGGGGTGCGCACCGGGGAGCTGTTTTTT. Its translation is CAIQKPGVRTGELFF.

The chain employs TRBV12-3 or TRBV12-4 and TRBJ2-3; D is uncertain. Trimming left V 5 bases short and J 2 bases short, with 11 bases between. This CDR3 is 14 amino acids long. The CDR3, as DNA: TGTGCCAGCAGTCCTAGGTCCTTCACAGATACGCAGTATTTT. This translates into CASSPRSFTDTQYF.

This clonotype has a handful of counts. The gene calls are TRBV12-3 or TRBV12-4 and TRBJ2-1, with 7 bases aligning to TRBD1. The CDR3 length is 15 residues. V lost 5 bases, J lost 5 bases, and 9 bases stayed unmatched. The CDR3 nucleotides read TGTGCCAGCAGTCTCCGACAGGGTAGGAACAATGAGCAGTTCTTC. Its translation is CASSLRQGRNNEQFF.

The J gene is TRBJ2-3, the V gene TRBV4-2, with D hard to call. The germline gives CDR1 LGHNA, CDR2 YNFKEQ. This CDR3 is built from 12 residues. The germline V and J ends were trimmed by 1 base and 6 bases, with 5 bases remaining between them. This CDR3 is CASSQAPDTQYF. The CDR3 region has the DNA TGTGCCAGCAGCCAAGCCCCGGATACGCAGTATTTT.

This clonotype was observed many times. The chain uses TRBV30 and TRBJ1-1, with D unclear. V lost 4 bases to trimming and J lost 11 bases, with 20 bases between them. CDR3 size: 13 residues. Germline V gene data show CDR1 as GTSNPN and CDR2 as SVGIG (reference sequence). This CDR3 is CAWTSDGPREAFF. The CDR3 bases are TGTGCCTGGACTTCGGATGGGCCCCGGGAGGCTTTCTTT. Together with reference TRBV30 and TRBJ1-1, the CDR3 gives the full variable domain: SQTIHQWPATLVQPVGSPLSLECTVEGTSNPNLYWYRQAAGRGLQLLFYSVGIGQISSEVPQNLSASRPQDRQFILSSKKLLLSDSGFYLCAWTSDGPREAFFGQGTRLTVV.

This clonotype was observed a few times. J is TRBJ2-1 and V is TRBV29-1; 8 nucleotides agree with TRBD1. The V segment lost 8 bases and the J segment 0 bases; nucleotides outside the gene matches: 3. This CDR3 comprises 13 residues. From germline, CDR1 is SQVTM and CDR2 ANQGSEA. The CDR3 DNA is TGCAGCCTAGGGACAGGCTCCTACAATGAGCAGTTCTTC. It encodes CSLGTGSYNEQFF.

This clonotype was seen only a few times. V is TRBV27 and J is TRBJ2-7, with unresolved D. Trimming shortened V by 11 bases and J by 5 bases, and 16 bases separated the two germline ends. From germline, CDR1 is MNHEY and CDR2 SMNVEV (reference sequence). The CDR3 spans 12 residues. The CDR3 coding sequence is TGTGCCGCCGGCCACCATAACCACGAGCAGTACGTC. Protein: CAAGHHNHEQYV.

This clonotype was seen more than once but under ten times. The chain recombines TRBV12-3 or TRBV12-4 with TRBJ2-1, with 9 bases that match TRBD2. V lost 11 bases and J lost 1; bases outside the gene matches: 6. The CDR3 has 14 residues. This CDR3 reads CAGAGGSSYNEQFF. The CDR3 DNA sequence: TGTGCCGGAGCGGGGGGAAGTTCCTACAATGAGCAGTTCTTC.

The chain carries TRBV6-2 or TRBV6-3 and TRBJ2-1, with 8 bases fitting TRBD2. Germline V lookup: CDR1 MNHEY, CDR2 SVGEGT. The CDR3 consists of 16 residues. With 6 bases clipped from V and 3 bases from J, the junction kept 10 bases outside the gene matches. The CDR3 sequence: CASSLGGGGRYNEQFF. In DNA, the CDR3 is TGTGCCAGCAGCCTCGGTGGCGGGGGGCGCTACAATGAGCAGTTCTTC.

This clonotype came up a few times. The chain couples TRBV7-9 to TRBJ1-2; 7 nucleotides agree with TRBD1. Germline values: CDR1 SEHNR, CDR2 FQNEAQ (reference sequence). Unmatched junction bases numbered 13, after V lost 3 bases and J lost 3 bases. The CDR3 runs 17 residues. The CDR3 here is CASSLTFPIQGDYGYTF. The CDR3 DNA is TGTGCCAGCAGCTTGACTTTTCCTATCCAGGGGGACTATGGCTACACCTTC.

This chain joins TRBV20-1 and TRBJ2-1, with 11 bases identical to TRBD2. This CDR3 region has 15 residues. CDR1 DFQATT and CDR2 SNEGSKA come from the germline V gene (reference sequence). Trimming removed 6 bases from V and 0 bases from J; junction bases left unmatched: 4. CDR3 residues: CSAPSGGSSYNEQFF. CDR3 sequence (DNA): TGCAGTGCCCCTAGCGGGGGGAGCTCCTACAATGAGCAGTTCTTC.

A few counts support this clonotype. CDR3 loop: CASSTLPSTDTQYF. The CDR3 region has the DNA TGCGCCAGCAGCACGCTTCCTAGCACAGATACGCAGTATTTT. The chain links TRBV5-1 to TRBJ2-3; D remains unclear. Deletions cut 4 bases from V and 0 bases from J, with 9 bases between. CDR1 is SGHRS and CDR2 is YFSETQ in the germline V gene. The CDR3 is made up of 14 amino acids.

The gene calls are TRBV24-1 and TRBJ1-3; D gene unclear. The CDR3 length is 11 residues. Trimming took 9 bases from V and 9 from J, leaving 11 bases between them. Looked up from germline, CDR1 is KGHDR and CDR2 is SFDVKD. CDR3 bases: TGTGCCACCCAGGCCGGAGGCACCATATATTTT. The encoded protein is CATQAGGTIYF.

The chain uses TRBV6-2 or TRBV6-3 and TRBJ2-7; weak D call: TRBD1 (6 bases). Germline-derived CDR1 and CDR2 are MNHEY and SVGEGT. V lost 5 bases and J lost 3, with 14 bases in between. The CDR3 is made up of 14 amino acids. CDR3 amino acids: CASSTLTGFYEQYF. CDR3 DNA sequence: TGTGCCAGCAGTACGCTCACAGGGTTCTACGAGCAGTACTTC.